A single sample gave rise to the 19 T cell receptor beta chains below, sequenced in a study of T cell responses to AZD1222 COVID-19 vaccine. The protocol was immunoSEQ multiplex PCR, while the TCRdb copy is restricted to in-frame clones and leaves out a portion. The table shows fewer than 70,000 clones, with 80% occurring only once. Sequenced material: peripheral blood, taken 28 days after the second AZD1222 dose. These receptors all stem from an adult who received the AZD1222 COVID-19 vaccine.

This clone has just a few counts. This CDR3 is CASSMRSNYEQYF. CDR3 bases: TGTGCCAGTAGTATGCGCTCAAACTACGAGCAGTACTTC. The chain links TRBV19 to TRBJ2-7; unclear D gene. Germline CDR1 and CDR2: LNHDA and SQIVND (reference sequence). Between the trimmed V and J ends, which lost 3 bases and 3 bases, there was a span of 9 bases. The CDR3 contains 13 residues.

CDR3: CASSPQSDTGELFF. CDR3 in DNA: TGTGCCAGCTCACCACAATCTGACACCGGGGAGCTGTTTTTT. This chain links TRBV18 with TRBJ2-2; D call uncertain. Germline loops: CDR1 KGHSH, CDR2 LQKENI. Trimming stripped 1 base from V and 3 bases from J, with 6 bases between. This CDR3 spans 14 amino acids.

The CDR3 region is CASSLWDRGVGYTF. CDR3 DNA: TGTGCCAGCAGTTTATGGGACAGGGGGGTGGGCTACACCTTC. The chain is built from TRBV28 and TRBJ1-2, with 10 bases lining up with TRBD1. Germline values: CDR1 MDHEN, CDR2 SYDVKM. This CDR3 spans 14 amino acids. With V trimmed by 0 bases and J by 8 bases, 3 bases remained unmatched.

The CDR3 loop is CASSSGPYNEQFF. In nucleotides, the CDR3 is TGTGCCAGTAGTTCCGGTCCCTACAATGAGCAGTTCTTC. V and J are TRBV19 and TRBJ2-1; D gene ambiguous. Germline-derived CDR1 and CDR2 are LNHDA and SQIVND (reference sequence). CDR3 length equals 13 residues. Deletions cut 5 bases from V and 2 bases from J, with 7 bases between. The complete variable domain, with remaining parts taken from reference TRBV19 and TRBJ2-1, reads DGGITQSPKYLFRKEGQNVTLSCEQNLNHDAMYWYRQDPGQGLRLIYYSQIVNDFQKGDIAEGYSVSREKKESFPLTVTSAQKNPTAFYLCASSSGPYNEQFFGPGTRLTVL.

The rearrangement uses TRBV10-3 and TRBJ1-2; D not certain. V was shortened by 6 bases and J by 2 bases, with 16 bases between the two germline ends. Germline-derived CDR1 and CDR2 are ENHRY and SYGVKD. CDR3 length: 15 amino acids. CDR3 bases: TGTGCCATCAGATCCGTCTTCCAGGAGAACTATGGCTACACCTTC. Translated, it gives CAIRSVFQENYGYTF.

The J gene is TRBJ2-5, the V gene TRBV7-8; D unclear. There are 12 residues in the CDR3. Germline CDR1 reads SGHVS; CDR2 reads FQNEAQ. The V end lost 5 bases, the J end lost 6 bases, and 10 bases lay between the germline ends. The CDR3 region is CASSLMSQTQYF. CDR3 nucleotides: TGTGCCAGCAGCCTGATGAGTCAGACCCAGTACTTC.

Only one count was recorded for this clone. The chain joins TRBV3-1 (or the pseudogene TRBV3-2) to TRBJ1-3; D is unclear. Germline V gene data show CDR1 as LGHDT and CDR2 as YNNKEL (reference sequence). The V gene lost 3 bases and the J gene lost 4 bases, with 13 bases spanning the gap. This CDR3 comprises 15 residues. This chain's CDR3 is CASSQPFRSGNTIYF. The CDR3 DNA sequence: TGTGCCAGCAGCCAGCCCTTTCGATCAGGAAACACCATATATTTT.

J is TRBJ1-1 and V is TRBV25-1; TRBD1 matches at 8 bases. J gave up 4 bases and V 8 bases, and 6 bases lay outside the gene matches. The CDR3 extends over 13 amino acids. Per the germline V gene, CDR1 is MGHDK and CDR2 is SYGVNS. CDR3 in DNA: TGTGCCAGCGGCCGGACAGGGAGCACTGAAGCTTTCTTT. Its translation is CASGRTGSTEAFF.

The chain links TRBV7-2 to TRBJ2-3; maybe TRBD2 (6 bases). The germline V and J ends were trimmed by 2 bases and 7 bases, with 16 bases remaining between them. Germline V lookup: CDR1 SGHTA, CDR2 FQGNSA. CDR3 length: 15 residues. CDR3 loop: CASSLFASDTYTQYF. CDR3 in DNA: TGTGCCAGCAGCTTATTTGCTAGCGATACATATACGCAGTATTTT.

This clone was picked up a small number of times. This chain connects TRBV7-8 to TRBJ2-5; TRBD2 agrees at 14 bases. CDR3 length: 16 residues. V lost 5 bases to trimming and J lost 4 bases; unmatched junction nucleotides: 6. The germline V gene encodes CDR1 SGHVS and CDR2 FQNEAQ. CDR3 coding DNA: TGTGCCAGCAGCCCGACTAGCGGGGGGGCCCTAGAGACCCAGTACTTC. Its protein is CASSPTSGGALETQYF.

The rearrangement uses TRBV28 and TRBJ1-5; the D gene is possibly TRBD1 (5 bases). The length of the CDR3 is 14 residues. Trimming removed 7 bases at V and 4 bases at J, with 14 bases between. In germline, CDR1 is MDHEN, CDR2 SYDVKM. As DNA, the CDR3 is TGTGCCAGCATCGACGACAGCACGAATCAGCCCCAGCATTTT. Its translation: CASIDDSTNQPQHF.

The V and J genes are TRBV7-2 and TRBJ2-1; 9 bases agree with TRBD1. Germline CDR1 and CDR2: SGHTA and FQGNSA. There are 14 residues in the CDR3. V was pared by 5 bases and J by 5 bases, with 4 bases of the junction left unmatched. CDR3 in DNA: TGTGCCAGCAGCGTCGGGACAGGGAACAATGAGCAGTTCTTC. This translates into CASSVGTGNNEQFF.

This chain connects TRBV21-1 to TRBJ1-2; the D call TRBD1 from the table was never checked on the DNA. TRBV21-1 is a pseudogene segment. The CDR3 is 15 amino acids. CDR3 nucleotide sequence: TGTGCCAGCAGCAAATACAGGGGCCCTAACTATGGCTACACCTTC. This gives the protein CASSKYRGPNYGYTF.

This rearrangement joins TRBV24-1 to TRBJ2-5; D is uncertain. V shed 4 bases and J shed 4 bases, with 18 bases lying between them. This CDR3 comprises 16 residues. Per the germline V gene, CDR1 is KGHDR and CDR2 is SFDVKD. CDR3 amino acids: CATSDAMDGFRETQYF. The CDR3 nucleotides are TGTGCCACCAGTGACGCTATGGACGGTTTTCGAGAGACCCAGTACTTC.

The chain employs TRBV30 and TRBJ1-4; D remains ambiguous. CDR1 and CDR2 (germline): GTSNPN, SVGIG (reference sequence). Trimming removed 2 bases from V and 6 bases from J, with 25 bases in between. This CDR3 is built from 18 residues. CDR3 region: CAWSRPTLLRRGYEKLFF. The CDR3 DNA follows: TGTGCCTGGAGTAGGCCTACCCTCCTGAGGAGAGGGTATGAAAAACTGTTTTTT.

This rearrangement joins TRBV9 to TRBJ2-5; 8 nucleotides match TRBD1. After removal of 3 bases from V and 0 bases from J, the junction contained 16 bases not matched to a gene. The CDR3 has 19 amino acids. Germline V CDR1 and CDR2: SGDLS, YYNGEE. DNA of the CDR3: TGTGCCAGCAGCGCCCGACAGGGGACGAGTTTCTCAGACCAAGAGACCCAGTACTTC. As protein: CASSARQGTSFSDQETQYF.

The chain has TRBV6-4 and TRBJ1-1; possibly TRBD1 for D (6 bases). Between the trimmed V and J ends, which lost 5 bases and 1 base, there was a span of 11 bases. The CDR3 is 14 residues long. Germline V gene lookup returns CDR1 MRHNA and CDR2 SNTAGT. DNA for the CDR3: TGTGCCAGCAGTAAGACAGGAGAGAACACTGAAGCTTTCTTT. Protein: CASSKTGENTEAFF.

There are a few counts of this clone. The CDR3 loop reads CASSFRVNTGELFF. The DNA of the CDR3 is TGTGCCAGCAGCTTTCGGGTGAACACCGGGGAGCTGTTTTTT. This chain uses TRBV7-9 with TRBJ2-2; no clear D gene. Germline lookup yields CDR1 SEHNR and CDR2 FQNEAQ (reference sequence). Trimming removed 3 bases at V and 1 base at J, with 6 bases between. This CDR3 has 14 amino acids.

V is TRBV7-6 and J is TRBJ1-1; 7 bases fit TRBD1. V trimming: 5 bases; J trimming: 4 bases; junction bases outside the gene matches: 10. The germline gives CDR1 SGHVS, CDR2 FNYEAQ. The length of the CDR3 is 15 residues. CDR3 region: CASSLYDREGTEAFF. CDR3 coding DNA: TGTGCCAGCAGCCTTTATGACAGGGAGGGCACTGAAGCTTTCTTT.